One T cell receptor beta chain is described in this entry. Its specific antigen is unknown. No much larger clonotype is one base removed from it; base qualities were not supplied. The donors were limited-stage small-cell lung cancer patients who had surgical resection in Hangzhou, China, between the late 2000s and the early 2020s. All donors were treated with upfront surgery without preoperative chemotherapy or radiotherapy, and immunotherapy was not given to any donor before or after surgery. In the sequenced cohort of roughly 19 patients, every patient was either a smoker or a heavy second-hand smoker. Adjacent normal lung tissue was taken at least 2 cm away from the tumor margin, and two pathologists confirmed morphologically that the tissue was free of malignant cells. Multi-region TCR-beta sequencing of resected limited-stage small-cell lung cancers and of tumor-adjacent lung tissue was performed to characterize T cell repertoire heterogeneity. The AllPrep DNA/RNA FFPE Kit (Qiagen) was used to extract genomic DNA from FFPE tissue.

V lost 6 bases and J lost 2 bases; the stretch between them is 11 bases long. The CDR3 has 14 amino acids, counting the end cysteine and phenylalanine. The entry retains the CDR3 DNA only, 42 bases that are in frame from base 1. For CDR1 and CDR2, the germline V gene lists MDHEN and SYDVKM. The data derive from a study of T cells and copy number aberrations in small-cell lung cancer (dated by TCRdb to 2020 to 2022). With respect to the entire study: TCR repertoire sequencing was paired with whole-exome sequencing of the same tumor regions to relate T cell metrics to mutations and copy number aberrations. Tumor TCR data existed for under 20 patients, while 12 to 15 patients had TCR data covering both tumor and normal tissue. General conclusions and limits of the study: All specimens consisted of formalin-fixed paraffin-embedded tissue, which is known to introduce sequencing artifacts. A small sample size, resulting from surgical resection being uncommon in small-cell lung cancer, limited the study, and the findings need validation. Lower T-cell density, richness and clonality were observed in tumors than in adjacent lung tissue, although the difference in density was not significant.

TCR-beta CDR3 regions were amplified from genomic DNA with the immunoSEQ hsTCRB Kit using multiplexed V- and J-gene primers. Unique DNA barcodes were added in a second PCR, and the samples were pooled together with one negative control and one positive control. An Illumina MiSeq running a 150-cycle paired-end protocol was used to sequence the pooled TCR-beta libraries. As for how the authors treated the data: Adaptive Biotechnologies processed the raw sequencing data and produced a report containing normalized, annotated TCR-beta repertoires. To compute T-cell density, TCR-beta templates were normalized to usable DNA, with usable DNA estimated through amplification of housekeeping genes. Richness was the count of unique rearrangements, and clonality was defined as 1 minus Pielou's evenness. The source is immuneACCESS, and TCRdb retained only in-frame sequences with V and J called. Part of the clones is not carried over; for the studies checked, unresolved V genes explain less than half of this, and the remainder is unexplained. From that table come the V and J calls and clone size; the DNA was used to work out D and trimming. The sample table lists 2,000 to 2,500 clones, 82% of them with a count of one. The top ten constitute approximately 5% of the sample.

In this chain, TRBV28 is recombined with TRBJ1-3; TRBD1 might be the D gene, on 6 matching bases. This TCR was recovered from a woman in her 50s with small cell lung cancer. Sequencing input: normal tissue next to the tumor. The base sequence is TGTGCCAGCAGACTAGGGGGAGCTGGAAACACCATATATTTT. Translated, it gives CASRLGGAGNTIYF.